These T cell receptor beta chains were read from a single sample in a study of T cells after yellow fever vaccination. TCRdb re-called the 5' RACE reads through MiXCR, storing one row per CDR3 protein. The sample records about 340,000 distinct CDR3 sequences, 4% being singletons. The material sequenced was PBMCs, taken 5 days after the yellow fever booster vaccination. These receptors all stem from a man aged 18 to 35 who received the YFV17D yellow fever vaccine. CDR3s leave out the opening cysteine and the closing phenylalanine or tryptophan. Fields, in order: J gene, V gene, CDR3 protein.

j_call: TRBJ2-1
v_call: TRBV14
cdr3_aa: ASSQDRGVIYNEQF

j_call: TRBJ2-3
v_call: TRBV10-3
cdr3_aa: AISESKSGVVVLTDTQY

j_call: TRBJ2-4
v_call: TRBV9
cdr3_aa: ASSVGSWNIQY

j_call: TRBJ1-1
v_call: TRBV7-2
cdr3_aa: ASSLAWKTNTEAF

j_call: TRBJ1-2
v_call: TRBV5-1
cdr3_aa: ASSQDAGNYGYT

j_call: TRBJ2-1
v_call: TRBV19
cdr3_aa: ASTVTGNNEQF

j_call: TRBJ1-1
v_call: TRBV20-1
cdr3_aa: SARDHRGSAEAF

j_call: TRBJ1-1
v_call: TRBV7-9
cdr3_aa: ASGQPYEAF

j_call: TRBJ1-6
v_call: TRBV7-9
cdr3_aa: ASSLTGTVNSPLH

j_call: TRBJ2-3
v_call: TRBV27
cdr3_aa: ASSLWGTSGSTDTQY

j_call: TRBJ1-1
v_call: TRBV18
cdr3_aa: ASSELGATEAF

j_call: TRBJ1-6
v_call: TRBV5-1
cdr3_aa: ASSLDPNSNNSPLH

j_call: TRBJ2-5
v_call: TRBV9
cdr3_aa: ASSPWWGLETQY

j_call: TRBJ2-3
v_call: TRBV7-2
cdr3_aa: ASSLVVRGTDTQY

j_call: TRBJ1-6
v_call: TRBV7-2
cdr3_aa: ASSLSGRRDTLSSYNSPLH